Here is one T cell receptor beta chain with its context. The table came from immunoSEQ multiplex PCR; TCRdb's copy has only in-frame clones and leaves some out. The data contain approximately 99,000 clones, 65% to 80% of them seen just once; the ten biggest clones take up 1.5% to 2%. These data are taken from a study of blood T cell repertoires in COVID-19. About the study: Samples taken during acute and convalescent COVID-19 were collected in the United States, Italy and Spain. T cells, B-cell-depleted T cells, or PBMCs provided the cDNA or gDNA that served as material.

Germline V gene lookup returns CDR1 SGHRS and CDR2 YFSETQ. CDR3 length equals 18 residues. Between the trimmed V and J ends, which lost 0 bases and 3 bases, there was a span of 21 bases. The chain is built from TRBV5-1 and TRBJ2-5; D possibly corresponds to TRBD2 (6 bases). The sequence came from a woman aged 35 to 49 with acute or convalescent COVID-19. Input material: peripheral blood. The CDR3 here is CASSLGGNRDFTEETQYF. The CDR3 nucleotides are TGCGCCAGCAGCTTGGGGGGAAACCGGGACTTCACCGAAGAGACCCAGTACTTC.